Here is one TCR beta chain with its context. Its specificity is unknown. During its preparation, the TCRbeta library received unique molecular identifiers. TCRdb reprocessed the PCR reads via MiXCR and lists one record per CDR3 protein. The sample records 700,000 to 850,000 distinct CDR3 sequences, under 20% being singletons. The sample comes from a study of T-cell reconstitution after alpha-beta-depleted transplantation in children. Between the trimmed V and J ends, which lost 8 bases and 0 bases, there was a span of 14 bases. Germline CDR1 is SQVTM and CDR2 is ANQGSEA. CDR3 length: 13 amino acids. Findings and limits, study-wide: Expanded clones from the graft, numbering several hundred, reportedly supplied alpha-beta T cells about two months after transplant. T-cell numbers and diversity one year post-transplant derived largely from freshly generated T cells. High day-60 TCRbeta diversity in some patients came from surviving recipient T cells and thymic progenitors.

The receptor was derived from a male patient younger than 18 who had a stem cell transplant for acute lymphoblastic leukemia, so the T cells may come from the graft donor. Material: PBMCs, mostly from graft donor cells, obtained 360 days after TCRalphabeta/CD19-depleted stem cell transplant. J is TRBJ2-7 and V is TRBV29-1, with D maybe TRBD1 (6 bases). The CDR3 spells CSIQGQSSYEQYF. The CDR3 region has the DNA TGCAGCATACAGGGTCAAAGCTCCTACGAGCAGTACTTC.